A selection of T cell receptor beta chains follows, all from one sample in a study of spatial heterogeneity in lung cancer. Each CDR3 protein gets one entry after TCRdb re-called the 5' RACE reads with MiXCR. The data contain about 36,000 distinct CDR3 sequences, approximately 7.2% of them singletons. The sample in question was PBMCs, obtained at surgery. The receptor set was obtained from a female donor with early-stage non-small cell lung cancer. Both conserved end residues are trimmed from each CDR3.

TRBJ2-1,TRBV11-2,ASSLESSIKF
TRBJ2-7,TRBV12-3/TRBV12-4,ASSPHDPYLIHEQY
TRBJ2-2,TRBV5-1,ASSAAGTSGRSTGELF
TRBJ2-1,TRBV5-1,ASSFSYNEQF
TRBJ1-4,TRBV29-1,SVSDPGEKLF
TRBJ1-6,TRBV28,ASSLSTGYNSPLH
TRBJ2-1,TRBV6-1,ASSKALAGYNEQF
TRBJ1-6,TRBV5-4,ASSRGLRNSPLH
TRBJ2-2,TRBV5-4,ASSPGPRNTGELF
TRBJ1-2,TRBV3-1,ASSQADGYT
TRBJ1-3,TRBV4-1,ASSQPGNTIY
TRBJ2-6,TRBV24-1,ATSDFPGAGANVLT
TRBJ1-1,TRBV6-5,ASSYSDTEAF
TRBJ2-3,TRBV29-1,SVDSGQDTQY
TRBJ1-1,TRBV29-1,SVRDPGIRTEAF
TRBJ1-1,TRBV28,ASSLWTGASEAF
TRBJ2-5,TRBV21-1,ASSKPPDRQETQY
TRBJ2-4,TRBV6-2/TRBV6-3,ASSSPAGGPPRLAKNIQY
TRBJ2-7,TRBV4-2,ASSQARQVGEQY
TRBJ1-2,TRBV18,ASSSTGVGSDGYT
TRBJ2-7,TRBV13,ASSSLRGYSYEQY
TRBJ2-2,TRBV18,ASSPRGIPNTGELF
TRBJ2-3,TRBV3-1,ASSLLGSTQY
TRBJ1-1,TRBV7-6,ASSLAAGATEAF
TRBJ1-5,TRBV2,ASIRDINQPQH